This T cell receptor (beta chain) was obtained from a study of blood T cell repertoires in COVID-19. Data came from immunoSEQ multiplex PCR; TCRdb stores just in-frame clones and leaves some out. This sample has more than 150,000 clones, with less than 85% found just once. The ends lost 8 bases at V and 2 bases at J; junction bases unmatched: 17. Germline V lookup: CDR1 SNHLY, CDR2 FYNNEI. The CDR3 consists of 17 residues. This clonotype was obtained from a human donor in a cohort sampled during active COVID-19. The sequencing input was peripheral blood. This chain uses TRBV2 with TRBJ1-2, with TRBD1 matching 7 bases. CDR3 residues: CASGLQTQGSLNYGYTF. The CDR3 region has the DNA TGTGCCAGCGGCCTACAAACACAGGGGTCGTTAAACTATGGCTACACCTTC.